The 32 T cell receptor beta chains below were found in one sample sequenced in a study of blood T cells in healthy people across ages. A second roughly 7 to 11 cycle PCR used barcoded and J-beta primers. TCRdb re-derived calls from the 5' RACE reads in MiXCR, one entry per CDR3 protein. The table records some 1.5 million distinct CDR3 sequences, about 28% of them present only once. Sequencing was done on a sample of blood. The receptors shown here come from a woman aged 30 to 39 in good health.

A word on this clonotype: It may be a read error: a sequence one base away is much more abundant. V usage is TRBV29-1 and J usage is TRBJ2-7; maybe TRBD2 (7 bases). The germline V gene encodes CDR1 SQVTM and CDR2 ANQGSEA. Trimming pared 4 bases from V and 0 bases from J, leaving 13 bases between. CDR3 length equals 14 residues. The CDR3 region has the DNA TGCAGCGTTGGAGGGGGAGGGGGCTCCTACGAGCAGTACTTC. Amino acids: CSVGGGGGSYEQYF.

This clonotype turned up a few times. This clone may be a read error of a much larger clone one base away. This chain joins TRBV4-3 and TRBJ2-4; D not resolved. The CDR3 is made up of 14 amino acids. Germline values: CDR1 LGHNA, CDR2 YSLEER. Trimming cost V 0 bases and J 7 bases, with 10 bases left between them. In DNA form, the CDR3 reads TGCGCCAGCAGCCAAGATCCAAAGGGCAACATTCAGTACTTC. Protein sequence: CASSQDPKGNIQYF.

This clonotype was seen repeatedly, ten times or more. The rearrangement links TRBV12-3 or TRBV12-4 to TRBJ2-7; D remains ambiguous. V lost 5 bases and J 2 bases, leaving 7 bases between the germline ends. The CDR3 covers 12 residues. This chain's CDR3 is CASSATTYEQYF. Here the CDR3 DNA reads TGTGCCAGCAGTGCAACCACCTACGAGCAGTACTTC.

The V and J genes are TRBV4-1 and TRBJ2-4; 8 positions agree with TRBD2. Matching the DNA end better, TRBJ2-7 makes the J call doubtful. The CDR3 has 16 amino acids. Germline V lookup: CDR1 MGHRA, CDR2 YSYEKL. This chain's CDR3 is CASSLRGLASPYEQYF. In DNA form, the CDR3 reads TGCGCCAGCAGCCTCCGAGGACTAGCAAGTCCCTACGAGCAGTACTTC.

This clonotype was detected only a few times. The chain has TRBV27 and TRBJ2-1; tentatively, D is TRBD2 (5 bases). V was trimmed by 2 bases and J by 3 bases, leaving 11 bases between them. Germline V gene sequence: CDR1 MNHEY, CDR2 SMNVEV (reference sequence). The CDR3 length is 15 residues. The chain's CDR3 is CASSLLAEIYNEQFF. CDR3 sequence (DNA): TGTGCCAGCAGTTTACTAGCAGAAATCTACAATGAGCAGTTCTTC.

The chain couples TRBV9 to TRBJ2-7, with 9 bases that match TRBD2. The CDR3 runs to 17 residues. V was pared by 3 bases and J by 1 base, with 11 bases of the junction left unmatched. Germline loops: CDR1 SGDLS, CDR2 YYNGEE. CDR3 sequence reads: CASSESPRLADSYEQYF. CDR3 nucleotides: TGTGCCAGCAGCGAGAGTCCCCGACTAGCGGATTCCTACGAGCAGTACTTC.

This clonotype came up a few times. J is TRBJ2-1 and V is TRBV14, with 11 nucleotides matching TRBD2. CDR3 length equals 17 residues. Germline V lookup: CDR1 SGHDN, CDR2 FVKESK. V trimming: 1 base; J trimming: 4 bases; junction bases outside the gene matches: 6. The CDR3 is CASSQGQTSGTYNEQFF. The CDR3 DNA reads TGTGCCAGCAGCCAAGGTCAGACTAGCGGGACTTACAATGAGCAGTTCTTC.

The V call is TRBV29-1, the J call TRBJ2-5, with D perhaps matching TRBD1 (6 bases). The germline V gene encodes CDR1 SQVTM and CDR2 ANQGSEA. This CDR3 region has 13 residues. V was shortened by 7 bases and J by 5 bases, with 17 bases between the two germline ends. The CDR3, as DNA: TGCAGCGCCCAGGGGCGGCTCGCGGAGACCCAGTACTTC. Translated: CSAQGRLAETQYF.

The chain combines TRBV7-6 with TRBJ2-7, with TRBD1 matching over 9 bases. After removal of 6 bases from V and 6 bases from J, the junction contained 15 bases not matched to a gene. The CDR3 is 16 residues long. The germline CDR1 and CDR2 sequences are SGHVS and FNYEAQ. CDR3 DNA: TGTGCCAGCAGGGTAGATGCCGGGACAGGGACCGGCGAGCAGTACTTC. Translation: CASRVDAGTGTGEQYF.

This clonotype came up a few times. The chain recombines TRBV20-1 with TRBJ2-5; D is ambiguous. Trimming took off 3 bases at V and 10 bases at J, with 12 bases between the two ends. Germline loops: CDR1 DFQATT, CDR2 SNEGSKA (reference sequence). The CDR3 covers 11 residues. The CDR3 here is CSARISWGQYF. The CDR3 region has the DNA TGCAGTGCTAGGATTAGCTGGGGCCAGTACTTC.

The V gene is TRBV12-3 or TRBV12-4, the J gene TRBJ1-1; no firm D call. Trimming left V 2 bases short and J 1 base short, with 8 bases between. This CDR3 is built from 14 residues. CDR3 loop: CASSLWRKNTEAFF. In DNA, the CDR3 is TGTGCCAGCAGTTTATGGCGGAAGAACACTGAAGCTTTCTTT.

This chain links TRBV18 with TRBJ2-7; the match to TRBD1 covers 7 bases. The J segment lost 3 bases and the V segment lost 2 bases, leaving 4 bases of the junction unmatched. This CDR3 has 14 residues. The germline gives CDR1 KGHSH, CDR2 LQKENI. The CDR3 loop is CASSPGTDNYEQYF. Here the CDR3 DNA reads TGTGCCAGCTCACCAGGGACAGATAACTACGAGCAGTACTTC. The full variable domain, its missing parts supplied by reference TRBV18 and TRBJ2-7, is NAGVMQNPRHLVRRRGQEARLRCSPMKGHSHVYWYRQLPEEGLKFMVYLQKENIIDESGMPKERFSAEFPKEGPSILRIQQVVRGDSAAYFCASSPGTDNYEQYFGPGTRLTVT.

The CDR3 nucleotides are TGTGCCAGCAGTTACTGGCCCGGGACAGGGTCCGAAGATACGCAGTATTTT. Its protein is CASSYWPGTGSEDTQYF. The J gene is TRBJ2-3, the V gene TRBV6-2 or TRBV6-3; 9 bases match TRBD1. CDR3 size: 17 residues. V gave up 1 base and J gave up 5 bases; unmatched junction bases: 10. Germline V lookup: CDR1 MNHEY, CDR2 SVGEGT.

The table lists this clonotype with a few counts. This chain joins TRBV4-3 and TRBJ2-5, with a possible D match to TRBD2 (6 bases). Germline CDR1 and CDR2: LGHNA and YSLEER. CDR3 size: 12 residues. V was cut by 0 bases and J by 11 bases, with 10 bases left in between. The CDR3 DNA reads TGCGCCAGCAGCCAAGATTGGAGGGAGCAGTACTTC. Translation: CASSQDWREQYF.

V is TRBV3-1 and J is TRBJ2-1; TRBD2 matches 9 bases. V lost 3 bases to trimming and J lost 8 bases; unmatched junction nucleotides: 8. Germline values: CDR1 LGHDT, CDR2 YNNKEL (reference sequence). The CDR3 contains 15 residues. The CDR3 loop reads CASSHLAGSSHEQFF. CDR3 bases: TGTGCCAGCAGCCACCTAGCGGGGTCGTCCCATGAGCAGTTCTTC.

The J gene is TRBJ1-4, the V gene TRBV7-8; 8 bases agree with TRBD1. In germline, CDR1 is SGHVS, CDR2 FQNEAQ. The V segment lost 0 bases and the J segment 8 bases; nucleotides outside the gene matches: 8. The CDR3 has 16 residues. The CDR3 DNA reads as TGTGCCAGCAGCTTAGCATTCGGGACAGGCCGAGAAAAACTGTTTTTT. Translation gives CASSLAFGTGREKLFF.

This clonotype has a count of ten or more. The chain is built from TRBV12-3 or TRBV12-4 and TRBJ2-4; D not certain. Trimming stripped 2 bases from V and 8 bases from J, with 4 bases between. The CDR3 spans 11 residues. CDR3 amino acids: CASSLRHIQYF. CDR3 coding DNA: TGTGCCAGCAGTTTACGACACATTCAGTACTTC.

This clonotype showed up many times. The chain joins TRBV29-1 to TRBJ2-5, with TRBD1 matching 7 bases. CDR3 length: 13 residues. V lost 4 bases and J lost 5; bases outside the gene matches: 7. Germline V gives CDR1 SQVTM, CDR2 ANQGSEA. The CDR3 loop reads CSVGEGGVETQYF. The CDR3 bases are TGCAGCGTTGGGGAAGGGGGCGTTGAGACCCAGTACTTC.

As to this clonotype: A read error may account for a junction end that differs from germline. The rearrangement links TRBV12-3 or TRBV12-4 to TRBJ2-3; possible D gene TRBD2, 6 bases. The CDR3 sequence is 14 residues long. The CDR3 coding sequence is TGTGCCAGCAGTCTGGGCGGGATCTCAGATGCGCAGTATTTT. Its protein product is CASSLGGISDAQYF.

The CDR3 bases are TGTGCCATCACCCGGACAGCCACGAACACTGAAGCTTTCTTT. This translates into CAITRTATNTEAFF. The rearrangement links TRBV10-3 to TRBJ1-1, with D maybe TRBD1 (6 bases). Germline V gene sequence: CDR1 ENHRY, CDR2 SYGVKD. The CDR3 is 14 amino acids. Trimming took off 7 bases at V and 1 base at J, with 13 bases between the two ends.

At least ten counts were recorded for this clonotype. The chain links TRBV10-3 to TRBJ2-5; TRBD1 agrees at 7 bases. Trimming removed 2 bases from V and 5 bases from J; junction bases left unmatched: 5. The CDR3 runs 14 residues. Germline assignment: CDR1 ENHRY and CDR2 SYGVKD. The CDR3 nucleotides read TGTGCCATCAGTGAGCCGGACAGGAGGGAGACCCAGTACTTC. Encoded protein: CAISEPDRRETQYF.

The V call is TRBV12-3 or TRBV12-4, the J call TRBJ2-3; 8 bases line up with TRBD2. CDR3 length equals 15 residues. The junction had 7 bases not matched to a gene; V was cut back by 6 bases and J by 2 bases. CDR3 bases: TGTGCCAGCAGCTCGCGGGGGGTGTACACAGATACGCAGTATTTT. It codes for CASSSRGVYTDTQYF.

This chain uses TRBV6-1 with TRBJ2-1; a weak D match, TRBD1 (6 bases). Germline V lookup: CDR1 MNHNS, CDR2 SASEGT. The CDR3 totals 16 residues. V lost 7 bases to trimming and J lost 0 bases, with 16 bases between them. This chain's CDR3 is CASNLGARSSYNEQFF. The CDR3 DNA reads as TGTGCCAGCAACCTGGGGGCGAGGAGCTCCTACAATGAGCAGTTCTTC.

This clonotype occurred many times. The chain links TRBV6-1 to TRBJ1-2, with D possibly matching TRBD1 (6 bases). The CDR3 sequence is 12 residues long. Germline CDR1 is MNHNS and CDR2 is SASEGT. Trimming left V 8 bases short and J 8 bases short, with 15 bases between. The CDR3 spells CASGTPWIGYTF. CDR3 nucleotides: TGTGCCAGCGGGACACCCTGGATAGGCTACACCTTC.

This clonotype was detected a few times. The chain links TRBV2 to TRBJ2-5; no definite D call. The germline V and J ends were trimmed by 4 bases and 3 bases, with 9 bases remaining between them. CDR1 is SNHLY, CDR2 FYNNEI, per germline. The CDR3 has 13 residues. DNA of the CDR3: TGTGCCAGCAGTGGAGACACAGAAGAGACCCAGTACTTC. Protein product: CASSGDTEETQYF. Full variable domain (remainder filled in from reference TRBV2 and TRBJ2-5): EPEVTQTPSHQVTQMGQEVILRCVPISNHLYFYWYRQILGQKVEFLVSFYNNEISEKSEIFDDQFSVERPDGSNFTLKIRSTKLEDSAMYFCASSGDTEETQYFGPGTRLLVL.

The genes are TRBV5-6 and TRBJ1-4; a possible D gene is TRBD1 (5 bases). Germline V gives CDR1 SGHDT, CDR2 YYEEEE. The CDR3 is made up of 14 amino acids. The V gene lost 4 bases and the J gene lost 8 bases, with 15 bases spanning the gap. The CDR3 loop is CASSQQGFQEKLFF. The CDR3 nucleotides read TGTGCCAGCAGCCAGCAGGGTTTCCAAGAAAAACTGTTTTTT.

This clonotype has at least ten counts. The CDR3 DNA follows: TGCAGTGCTAGAGACCGGGACAGGGGTGGTAGCTACACCTTC. Translation: CSARDRDRGGSYTF. The chain uses TRBV20-1 and TRBJ1-2, with 10 bases fitting TRBD1. Per germline, CDR1 DFQATT and CDR2 SNEGSKA (reference sequence). V lost 0 bases, J lost 9 bases, and 7 bases stayed unmatched. The CDR3 has 14 residues.

The DNA for the CDR3 is TGCAGTGCTAGGGTGTCGGGAAGGGGAACAGATACGCAGTATTTT. Translation gives CSARVSGRGTDTQYF. The chain links TRBV20-1 to TRBJ2-3; D might be TRBD1 or TRBD2, each matching 5 bases. Trimming took off 3 bases at V and 3 bases at J, with 16 bases between the two ends. There are 15 residues in the CDR3. Germline V gene data show CDR1 as DFQATT and CDR2 as SNEGSKA (reference sequence).

A note on this clonotype: A much more abundant neighbour one base away suggests this may be a read error. V and J are TRBV7-7 and TRBJ2-5; 7 bases agree with TRBD1. The V gene's germline CDR1 is SSHAT and CDR2 FNYEAQ (reference sequence). With V trimmed by 1 base and J by 7 bases, 6 bases remained unmatched. The CDR3 runs 14 residues. CDR3: CASSLGQGCGTQYF. DNA of the CDR3: TGTGCCAGCAGCTTAGGACAGGGCTGTGGGACCCAGTACTTC. The full variable domain, rest sourced from reference TRBV7-7 and TRBJ2-5, is GAGVSQSPRYKVTKRGQDVTLRCDPISSHATLYWYQQALGQGPEFLTYFNYEAQPDKSGLPSDRFSAERPEGSISTLTIQRTEQRDSAMYRCASSLGQGCGTQYFGPGTRLLVL.

The gene calls are TRBV28 and TRBJ1-5; unclear D gene. CDR1 is MDHEN and CDR2 is SYDVKM in the germline V gene. The CDR3 consists of 16 residues. V lost 5 bases, J lost 2 bases, and 16 bases lay in between. The CDR3 spells CASSPRRVGGNQPQHF. The CDR3 coding sequence is TGTGCCAGCAGTCCCCGGCGGGTGGGTGGCAATCAGCCCCAGCATTTT.

The DNA for the CDR3 is TGTGCCAGCTCACCCCCGGGACTTACATTCAATGAGCAGTTCTTC. Encoded protein: CASSPPGLTFNEQFF. The chain links TRBV18 to TRBJ2-1; D may be TRBD2 (6 bases). Germline V lookup: CDR1 KGHSH, CDR2 LQKENI. The CDR3 totals 15 residues. The germline V and J ends were trimmed by 3 bases and 6 bases, with 15 bases remaining between them.

This clonotype was picked up a small number of times. The rearrangement links TRBV5-1 to TRBJ2-7; TRBD2 matches 7 bases. CDR1 is SGHRS, CDR2 YFSETQ, per germline. The CDR3 is 17 amino acids. Unmatched junction bases numbered 11, after V lost 0 bases and J lost 2 bases. CDR3 nucleotide sequence: TGCGCCAGCAGCTTGGTGGGTGCTGCGGGGGTACCCTACGAGCAGTACTTC. Its translation is CASSLVGAAGVPYEQYF. The variable domain in full, completed from reference TRBV5-1 and TRBJ2-7, reads KAGVTQTPRYLIKTRGQQVTLSCSPISGHRSVSWYQQTPGQGLQFLFEYFSETQRNKGNFPGRFSGRQFSNSRSEMNVSTLELGDSALYLCASSLVGAAGVPYEQYFGPGTRLTVT.